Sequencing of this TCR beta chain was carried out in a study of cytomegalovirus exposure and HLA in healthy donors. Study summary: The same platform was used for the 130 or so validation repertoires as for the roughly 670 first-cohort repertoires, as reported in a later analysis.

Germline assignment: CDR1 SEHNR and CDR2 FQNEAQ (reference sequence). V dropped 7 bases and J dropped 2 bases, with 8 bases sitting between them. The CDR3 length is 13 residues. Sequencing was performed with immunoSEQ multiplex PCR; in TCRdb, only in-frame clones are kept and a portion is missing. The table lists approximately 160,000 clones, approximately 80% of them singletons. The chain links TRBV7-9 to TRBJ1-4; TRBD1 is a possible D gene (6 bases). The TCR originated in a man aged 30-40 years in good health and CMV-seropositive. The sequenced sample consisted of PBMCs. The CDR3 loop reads CASKRGTNEKLFF. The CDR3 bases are TGTGCCAGCAAAAGGGGGACTAATGAAAAACTGTTTTTT.